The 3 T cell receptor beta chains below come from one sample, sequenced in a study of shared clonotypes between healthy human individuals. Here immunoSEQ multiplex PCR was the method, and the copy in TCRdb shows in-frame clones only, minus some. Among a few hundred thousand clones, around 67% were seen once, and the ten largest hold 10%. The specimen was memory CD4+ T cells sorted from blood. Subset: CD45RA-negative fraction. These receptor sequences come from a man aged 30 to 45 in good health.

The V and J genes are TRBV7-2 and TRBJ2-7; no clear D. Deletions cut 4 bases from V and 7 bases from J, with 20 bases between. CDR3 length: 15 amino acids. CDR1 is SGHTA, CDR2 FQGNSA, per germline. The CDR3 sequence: CASSWAGLSSAEQYF. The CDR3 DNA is TGTGCCAGCAGCTGGGCAGGTTTGTCAAGTGCTGAGCAGTACTTC.

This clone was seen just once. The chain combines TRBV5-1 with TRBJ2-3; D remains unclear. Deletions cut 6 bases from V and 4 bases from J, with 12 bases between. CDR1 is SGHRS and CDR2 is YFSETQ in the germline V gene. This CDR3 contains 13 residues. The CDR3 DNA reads TGCGCCAGCACAACCCTGACATCAGATACGCAGTATTTT. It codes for CASTTLTSDTQYF.

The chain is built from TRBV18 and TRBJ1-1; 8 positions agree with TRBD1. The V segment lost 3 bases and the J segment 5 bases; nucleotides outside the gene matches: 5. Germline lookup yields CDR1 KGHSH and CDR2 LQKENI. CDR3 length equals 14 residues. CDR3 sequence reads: CASSPTGDRTEAFF. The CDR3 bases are TGTGCCAGCTCACCGACAGGGGATAGGACTGAAGCTTTCTTT.